This TCR beta chain stems from a study of blood T cell repertoires in COVID-19. Study overall: Material from acute and convalescent COVID-19 was sourced from the United States, Italy and Spain. T cells, B-cell-depleted T cells, or PBMCs supplied cDNA or gDNA.

Enrolled during active infection, Seattle patients were then followed longitudinally. The CDR3 is made up of 10 amino acids. With 8 bases removed from V and 8 bases from J, the gap between germline ends came to 10 bases. The germline CDR1 and CDR2 sequences are GTSNPN and SVGIG (reference sequence). Method: immunoSEQ multiplex PCR; TCRdb's copy keeps in-frame clones and lacks some. The sample lists about 180,000 clones, 83% occurring once. Sequencing used peripheral blood. The rearrangement joins TRBV30 to TRBJ2-1, with a weak D call TRBD2 (6 bases). The sequence was obtained from a woman in her sixties or seventies with COVID-19, enrolled during active disease. This CDR3 reads CAGGFDEQFF. CDR3 nucleotide sequence: TGTGCCGGGGGGTTCGATGAGCAGTTCTTC.